This TCR beta chain was captured in a study of T cells after yellow fever vaccination. Study information: Fractions of limited cellularity were prepared by means of SMART-Seq v4 Ultra Low Input.

The study's findings and limits: Of the clonotypes, a small share occurred in both CD4 and CD8 compartments. In post-booster samples, most primary-vaccination clones reappeared (about 95% CD4, over 70% CD8).

V lost 5 bases and J 4 bases, leaving 11 bases between the germline ends. The length of the CDR3 is 14 residues. In this sample, this clonotype turned up a few times. The antigen remains undetermined. The study made its TCR cDNA through 5'RACE template switching. That step introduced a universal primer site along with UMIs. Each CDR3 protein is one row after TCRdb ran MiXCR on the 5' RACE reads. The sample carries 620,000 or so distinct CDR3 sequences, about a sixth recorded once. The specimen comprised PBMCs, sampled 5 to 6 days after the first yellow fever vaccination. The chain joins TRBV12-3 or TRBV12-4 to TRBJ2-2; possibly TRBD2 for D (5 bases). The TCR sequence derives from a man between 18 and 35 years old who received the YFV17D yellow fever vaccine. The CDR3, as DNA: TGTGCCAGCAGTCCTGGTGGGAGCACCGGGGAGCTGTTTTTT. Translated: CASSPGGSTGELFF.